The 24 T cell receptor beta chains below come from one sample, sequenced in a study of Ad26.COV2.S vaccination and SARS-CoV-2 variants. Some clones are missing from TCRdb's copy, which holds only in-frame ones; the method was immunoSEQ multiplex PCR. This sample yields about half a million clones, of which roughly nine tenths are seen a single time; 1.5% to 2% belongs to the top ten. The treatment here: around 19 received Ad26.COV2.S at low or high dose, single or two shots; roughly 5 received placebo; per-sample allocation not given. The study sampled participants on day 63 after the first vaccine or placebo injection. This specimen was peripheral blood, taken in a trial of Ad26.COV2.S vaccine versus placebo. These receptors were taken from a person aged 18-60 years who received the Ad26.COV2.S COVID-19 vaccine or a placebo.

The V gene is TRBV5-4, the J gene TRBJ1-1; TRBD1 matches 7 bases. Germline V CDR1 and CDR2: SGHNT, YYREEE (reference sequence). The CDR3 covers 14 residues. J gave up 0 bases and V 3 bases, and 2 bases lay outside the gene matches. The CDR3 region is CASSWDSLNTEAFF. CDR3 nucleotides: TGTGCCAGCAGCTGGGACAGCCTGAACACTGAAGCTTTCTTT.

The chain carries TRBV7-9 and TRBJ2-3; no firm D call. The CDR3 is 13 amino acids. CDR1 is SEHNR and CDR2 is FQNEAQ in the germline V gene (reference sequence). The V gene lost 5 bases and the J gene lost 6 bases, with 12 bases spanning the gap. CDR3 amino acids: CASSRNEGDTQYF. The CDR3 DNA reads as TGTGCCAGCAGCCGGAATGAAGGTGATACGCAGTATTTT.

The chain joins TRBV4-2 to TRBJ1-5; TRBD1 aligns across 10 bases. After removal of 0 bases from V and 6 bases from J, the junction contained 2 bases not matched to a gene. Germline V gene sequence: CDR1 LGHNA, CDR2 YNFKEQ. There are 15 residues in the CDR3. CDR3: CASSQEGQGIQPQHF. The CDR3 region has the DNA TGTGCCAGCAGCCAAGAGGGACAGGGGATTCAGCCCCAGCATTTT.

The rearrangement uses TRBV28 and TRBJ1-1; the D is unclear. The CDR3 has 16 amino acids. In germline, CDR1 is MDHEN, CDR2 SYDVKM. V was clipped by 2 bases and J by 7 bases, with 20 bases between them. CDR3: CASSLIIRLRNNEAFF. CDR3 bases: TGTGCCAGCAGTTTAATTATCCGACTACGGAATAATGAAGCTTTCTTT.

This clone was seen once. The chain couples TRBV6-2 or TRBV6-3 to TRBJ2-7; no firm D call. This CDR3 region has 12 residues. Germline CDR1 reads MNHEY; CDR2 reads SVGEGT. Trimming removed 3 bases from V and 1 base from J, with 4 bases in between. Written as DNA, the CDR3 is TGTGCCAGCAGTTATGTATCCTACGAGCAGTACTTC. Translating gives CASSYVSYEQYF.

The chain has TRBV30 and TRBJ2-7; 8 bases align to TRBD2. The germline CDR1 and CDR2 sequences are GTSNPN and SVGIG (reference sequence). V lost 0 bases to trimming and J lost 3 bases; unmatched junction nucleotides: 4. The CDR3 covers 14 residues. In DNA form, the CDR3 reads TGTGCCTGGAGTGTGGGACTAGTTAACTACGAGCAGTACTTC. Encoded protein: CAWSVGLVNYEQYF.

The chain combines TRBV3-1 (or the pseudogene TRBV3-2) with TRBJ2-1, with 12 bases matching TRBD2. CDR3 length: 17 amino acids. Germline CDR1 LGHDT, CDR2 YNNKEL (reference sequence). Trimming at V came to 7 bases and at J to 6 bases, leaving 13 bases not matched to a gene. The CDR3 sequence: CASTRGLAGGPGNEQFF. CDR3 nucleotide sequence: TGTGCCAGCACCCGGGGGCTAGCGGGGGGGCCGGGCAATGAGCAGTTCTTC.

J is TRBJ1-4 and V is TRBV28, with a weak D call TRBD1 (6 bases). Germline V gene data show CDR1 as MDHEN and CDR2 as SYDVKM. Trimming stripped 5 bases from V and 13 bases from J, with 14 bases between. This CDR3 has 12 amino acids. The CDR3 nucleotides read TGTGCCAGCAGTCCACCAGGGGTGGGACTGTTTTTT. This gives the protein CASSPPGVGLFF.

The J gene is TRBJ2-7, the V gene TRBV19; TRBD1 matches at 11 bases. This CDR3 spans 15 amino acids. The V segment lost 5 bases and the J segment 6 bases; nucleotides outside the gene matches: 9. CDR1 is LNHDA and CDR2 is SQIVND in the germline V gene (reference sequence). CDR3 sequence (DNA): TGTGCCAGTAGTGAACCCGGGACAGGGGGTGGCGAGCAGTACTTC. It encodes CASSEPGTGGGEQYF. The whole variable domain, filled in from reference TRBV19 and TRBJ2-7, reads DGGITQSPKYLFRKEGQNVTLSCEQNLNHDAMYWYRQDPGQGLRLIYYSQIVNDFQKGDIAEGYSVSREKKESFPLTVTSAQKNPTAFYLCASSEPGTGGGEQYFGPGTRLTVT.

The chain couples TRBV29-1 to TRBJ1-2, with D possibly being TRBD1 (5 bases). The length of the CDR3 is 12 residues. Per the germline V gene, CDR1 is SQVTM and CDR2 is ANQGSEA. Trimming removed 3 bases from V and 8 bases from J, with 13 bases in between. This chain's CDR3 is CSVDMGGRGYTF. In DNA, the CDR3 is TGCAGCGTTGATATGGGGGGTAGGGGCTACACCTTC.

This clone appeared a few times. V and J are TRBV6-5 and TRBJ1-2; D is uncertain. V was cut by 0 bases and J by 5 bases, with 10 bases left in between. Germline V lookup: CDR1 MNHEY, CDR2 SVGAGI. The CDR3 extends over 14 amino acids. CDR3 coding DNA: TGTGCCAGCAGTTACTCGATCGGTCCTTATGGCTACACCTTC. As protein: CASSYSIGPYGYTF.

The gene calls are TRBV7-2 and TRBJ1-2; perhaps TRBD1 as D (6 bases). The CDR3 is 15 amino acids. CDR1 SGHTA and CDR2 FQGNSA come from the germline V gene. The V and J ends lost 3 bases and 5 bases respectively, with 16 bases between them. The CDR3 reads CASSFASRGNYGYTF. Written as DNA, the CDR3 is TGTGCCAGCAGCTTCGCGTCCAGGGGTAATTATGGCTACACCTTC.

The chain is built from TRBV27 and TRBJ2-7, with 7 nucleotides matching TRBD2. The CDR3 runs to 15 residues. Germline loops: CDR1 MNHEY, CDR2 SMNVEV (reference sequence). Unmatched junction bases numbered 12, after V lost 5 bases and J lost 5 bases. The CDR3 is CASSQGGTPIHEQYF. In nucleotides, the CDR3 is TGTGCCAGCAGTCAGGGAGGGACCCCGATTCACGAGCAGTACTTC.

The CDR3: CASSPDEGSPLHF. CDR3 nucleotides: TGTGCCAGCAGCCCCGATGAGGGTTCACCCCTCCACTTT. The chain is built from TRBV27 and TRBJ1-6; D not resolved. Germline CDR1 MNHEY, CDR2 SMNVEV (reference sequence). The CDR3 consists of 13 residues. V lost 6 bases, J lost 9 bases, and 12 bases lay in between.

This clone was detected only a few times. The chain carries TRBV28 and TRBJ1-3, with 7 bases matching TRBD1. Trimming cost V 5 bases and J 0 bases; bases outside gene matches: 7. This CDR3 has 16 residues. Germline CDR1 is MDHEN and CDR2 is SYDVKM. CDR3 in DNA: TGTGCCAGCAGTGACGAGACAGGGATCTCTGGAAACACCATATATTTT. Its protein product is CASSDETGISGNTIYF.

This clone was counted between two and nine times. The rearrangement links TRBV28 to TRBJ1-6, with D unresolved. Germline V gene sequence: CDR1 MDHEN, CDR2 SYDVKM. The CDR3 consists of 14 residues. Trimming left V 2 bases short and J 9 bases short, with 11 bases between. CDR3 coding DNA: TGTGCCAGCAGTTTACTTTGGGAAGGTTCACCCCTCCACTTT. It translates to CASSLLWEGSPLHF.

V gene TRBV11-2 combines with J gene TRBJ2-6, with 8 nucleotides matching TRBD1. The germline V gene has CDR1 SGHAT and CDR2 FQNNGV. The CDR3 covers 16 residues. Trimming at V came to 5 bases and at J to 2 bases, leaving 5 bases not matched to a gene. The CDR3 region is CASSRYRGAGANVLTF. Written as DNA, the CDR3 is TGTGCCAGCAGCCGATACAGGGGGGCTGGGGCCAACGTCCTGACTTTC.

In its sample, this clone was seen once. CDR3: CASSPTPVGETQYF. In nucleotides, the CDR3 is TGTGCCAGCAGCCCAACTCCCGTCGGAGAGACCCAGTACTTC. The gene calls are TRBV11-2 and TRBJ2-5; D call uncertain. CDR1 and CDR2 from the germline V gene are SGHAT and FQNNGV. The CDR3 is 14 residues long. V was pared by 5 bases and J by 4 bases, with 14 bases between.

The J gene is TRBJ1-5, the V gene TRBV15; D gene unclear. From germline, CDR1 is LNHNV and CDR2 YYDKDF (reference sequence). Trimming removed 0 bases at V and 7 bases at J, with 13 bases between. This CDR3 has 15 residues. The CDR3 region is CATSREASMGQPQHF. CDR3 DNA sequence: TGTGCCACCAGCAGAGAAGCTTCGATGGGCCAGCCCCAGCATTTT. The full variable domain, its missing parts supplied by reference TRBV15 and TRBJ1-5, is DAMVIQNPRYQVTQFGKPVTLSCSQTLNHNVMYWYQQKSSQAPKLLFHYYDKDFNNEADTPDNFQSRRPNTSFCFLDIRSPGLGDTAMYLCATSREASMGQPQHFGDGTRLSIL.

CDR3 loop: CASSLYNSPLHF. Written as DNA, the CDR3 is TGCGCCAGCTCCCTTTATAATTCACCCCTCCACTTT. The chain carries TRBV10-2 and TRBJ1-6; D is unresolved. CDR3 length equals 12 residues. V was trimmed by 8 bases and J by 4 bases, leaving 6 bases between them. Germline V CDR1 and CDR2: WSHSY, SAAADI.

The chain couples TRBV5-1 to TRBJ2-1, with 10 bases lining up with TRBD2. V trimming: 4 bases; J trimming: 7 bases; junction bases outside the gene matches: 8. CDR1 and CDR2 (germline): SGHRS, YFSETQ. The CDR3 loop spans 15 amino acids. CDR3 protein: CASSHTSGVNNEQFF. The CDR3 nucleotides read TGCGCCAGCAGCCATACTAGCGGGGTAAATAATGAGCAGTTCTTC.

The V call is TRBV4-3, the J call TRBJ2-1, with D maybe TRBD1 (7 bases). This CDR3 has 17 amino acids. V gave up 3 bases and J gave up 5 bases, with 20 bases separating them. CDR1 and CDR2 (germline): LGHNA, YSLEER. CDR3 residues: CASSHSASGQGDNEQFF. CDR3 nucleotides: TGCGCCAGCAGCCACTCAGCGAGCGGGCAGGGGGACAATGAGCAGTTCTTC.

The V call is TRBV7-9, the J call TRBJ1-2; 11 bases agree with TRBD1. Germline-derived CDR1 and CDR2 are SEHNR and FQNEAQ (reference sequence). J was trimmed by 7 bases and V by 3 bases; bases with no gene match: 7. The CDR3 spans 15 residues. The CDR3 sequence is CASSLGTGTGGGYTF. The CDR3 nucleotides are TGTGCCAGCAGCTTGGGCACCGGGACAGGGGGTGGCTACACCTTC.

The V gene is TRBV27, the J gene TRBJ2-7, with TRBD2 as a possible D gene (6 bases). Trimming cost V 5 bases and J 1 base, with 15 bases left between them. Germline V CDR1 and CDR2: MNHEY, SMNVEV (reference sequence). This CDR3 has 15 residues. CDR3 sequence (DNA): TGTGCCAGCAGTGTCGACTCTGCGGGGTCCTACGAGCAGTACTTC. Translation gives CASSVDSAGSYEQYF.